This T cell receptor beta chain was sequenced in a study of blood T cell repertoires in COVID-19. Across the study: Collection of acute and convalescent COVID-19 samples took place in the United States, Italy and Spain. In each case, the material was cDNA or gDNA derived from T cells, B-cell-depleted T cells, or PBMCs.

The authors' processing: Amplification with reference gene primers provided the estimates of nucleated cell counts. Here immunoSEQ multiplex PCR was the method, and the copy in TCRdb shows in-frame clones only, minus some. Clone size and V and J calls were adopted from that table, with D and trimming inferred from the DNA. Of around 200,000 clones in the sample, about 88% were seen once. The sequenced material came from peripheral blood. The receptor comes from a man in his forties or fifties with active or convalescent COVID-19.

This CDR3 is CASSLTGRLGGGELFF. The CDR3, as DNA: TGTGCCAGCAGTCTTACAGGACGCCTGGGAGGCGGGGAGCTGTTTTTT. The chain couples TRBV2 to TRBJ2-2, with TRBD2 as a possible D gene (6 bases). The CDR3 loop spans 16 amino acids. Per the germline V gene, CDR1 is SNHLY and CDR2 is FYNNEI. Trimming left V 5 bases short and J 7 bases short, with 20 bases between.